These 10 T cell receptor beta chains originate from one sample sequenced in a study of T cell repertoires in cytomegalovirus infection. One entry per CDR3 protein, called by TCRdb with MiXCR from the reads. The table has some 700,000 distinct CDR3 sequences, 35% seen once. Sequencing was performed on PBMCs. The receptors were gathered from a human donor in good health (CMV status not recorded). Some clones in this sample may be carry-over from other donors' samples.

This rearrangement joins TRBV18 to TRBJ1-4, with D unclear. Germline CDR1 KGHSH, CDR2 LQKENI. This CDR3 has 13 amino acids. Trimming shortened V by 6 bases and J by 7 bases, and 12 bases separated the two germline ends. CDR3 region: CASSLERREKLFF. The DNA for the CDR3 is TGTGCCAGCTCTCTGGAGAGGCGTGAAAAACTGTTTTTT.

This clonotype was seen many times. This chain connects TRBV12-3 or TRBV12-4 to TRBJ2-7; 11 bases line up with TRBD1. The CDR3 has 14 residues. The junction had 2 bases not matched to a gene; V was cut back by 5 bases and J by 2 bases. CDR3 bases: TGTGCCAGCAGTGGGACAGGGGGACCCTACGAGCAGTACTTC. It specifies CASSGTGGPYEQYF.

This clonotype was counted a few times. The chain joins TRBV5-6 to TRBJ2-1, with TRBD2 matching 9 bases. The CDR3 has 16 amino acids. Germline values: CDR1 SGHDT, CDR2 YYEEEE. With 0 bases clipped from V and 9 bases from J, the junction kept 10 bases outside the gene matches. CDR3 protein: CASSLDLRTSVSEQFF. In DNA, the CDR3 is TGTGCCAGCAGCTTGGACTTGCGGACTAGCGTAAGTGAGCAGTTCTTC. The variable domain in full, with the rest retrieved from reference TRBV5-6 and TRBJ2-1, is DAGVTQSPTHLIKTRGQQVTLRCSPKSGHDTVSWYQQALGQGPQFIFQYYEEEERQRGNFPDRFSGHQFPNYSSELNVNALLLGDSALYLCASSLDLRTSVSEQFFGPGTRLTVL.

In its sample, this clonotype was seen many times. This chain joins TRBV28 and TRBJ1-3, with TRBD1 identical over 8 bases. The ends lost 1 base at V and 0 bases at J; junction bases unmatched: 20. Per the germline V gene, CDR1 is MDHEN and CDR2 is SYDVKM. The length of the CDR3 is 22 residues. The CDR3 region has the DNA TGTGCCAGCAGTTTATTGGTATTTTGGGGACAGGCTACGCTTCCCTCTGGAAACACCATATATTTT. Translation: CASSLLVFWGQATLPSGNTIYF.

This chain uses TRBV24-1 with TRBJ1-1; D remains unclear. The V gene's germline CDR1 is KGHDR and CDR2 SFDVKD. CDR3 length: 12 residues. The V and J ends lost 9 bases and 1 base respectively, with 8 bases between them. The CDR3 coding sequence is TGTGCCACCCGAGACGGGAACACTGAAGCTTTCTTT. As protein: CATRDGNTEAFF.

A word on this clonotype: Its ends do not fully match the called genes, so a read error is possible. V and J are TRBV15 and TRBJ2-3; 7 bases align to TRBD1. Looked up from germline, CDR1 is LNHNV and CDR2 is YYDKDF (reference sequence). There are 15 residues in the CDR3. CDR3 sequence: CDTSAGTVGLDTQYF. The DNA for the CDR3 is TGTGACACCAGCGCCGGGACAGTGGGCTTAGATACGCAGTATTTT.

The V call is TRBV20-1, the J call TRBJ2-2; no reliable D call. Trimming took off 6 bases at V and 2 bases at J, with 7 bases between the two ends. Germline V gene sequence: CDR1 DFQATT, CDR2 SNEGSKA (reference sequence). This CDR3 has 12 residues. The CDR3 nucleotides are TGCAGTGCCCGATTCAACACCGGGGAGCTGTTTTTT. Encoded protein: CSARFNTGELFF.

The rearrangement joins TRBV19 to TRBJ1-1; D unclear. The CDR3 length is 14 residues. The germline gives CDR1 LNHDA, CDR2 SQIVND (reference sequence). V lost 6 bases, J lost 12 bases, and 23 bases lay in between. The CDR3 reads CASRQRPTNTESFF. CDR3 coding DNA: TGTGCCAGTAGACAAAGACCCACAAACACGGAATCTTTCTTT.

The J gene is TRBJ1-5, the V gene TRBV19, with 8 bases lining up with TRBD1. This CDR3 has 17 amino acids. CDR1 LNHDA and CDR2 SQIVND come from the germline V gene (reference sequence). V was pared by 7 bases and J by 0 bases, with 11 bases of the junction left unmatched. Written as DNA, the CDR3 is TGTGCCAGTAACCTTGCGCCGGGACAGGATAGCAATCAGCCCCAGCATTTT. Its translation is CASNLAPGQDSNQPQHF.

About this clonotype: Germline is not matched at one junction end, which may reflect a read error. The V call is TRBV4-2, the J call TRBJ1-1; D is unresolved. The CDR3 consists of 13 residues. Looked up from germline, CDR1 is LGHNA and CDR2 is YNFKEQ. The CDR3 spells CSSSQDTNTEAFF. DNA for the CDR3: TGTTCCAGCAGCCAAGATACGAACACTGAAGCTTTCTTT.